This record looks at one TCR beta chain sequence and its context. Its antigen is currently unknown. This entry belongs to a study of T cell repertoires in cytomegalovirus infection. In the study overall: Researchers turned to recently identified HLA-C-restricted CMV epitopes as well as well-studied HLA-B-restricted ones. Matching HLA type and CMV infection were both indicated by public TCR beta signatures. Broader study findings: Carriers of CMV and the relevant HLA type were discriminated by public TCR beta frequency. Dominating the ex vivo response were HLA-C-restricted CMV-specific TCR beta clonotypes.

MiXCR was run by TCRdb on the reads, yielding one entry per CDR3 protein. The repertoire holds hundreds of thousands of distinct CDR3 sequences, around 35% seen once, with about 17% in the top ten. The starting material was cultured PBMCs, obtained from culture after CMV antigen stimulation. This TCR was sampled from a human donor in good health (CMV status not recorded). Some clones in this sample may be carry-over from other donors' samples.

CDR3 protein: CASSSGTVPQETQYF. CDR3 nucleotides: TGTGCCAGCAGTTCCGGGACAGTGCCCCAAGAGACCCAGTACTTC. The rearrangement joins TRBV6-6 to TRBJ2-5; 7 positions agree with TRBD1. CDR1 is MNHNY and CDR2 is SVGAGI in the germline V gene (reference sequence). The CDR3 has 15 residues. The ends lost 4 bases at V and 1 base at J; junction bases unmatched: 6.